Included here is one TCR beta chain sequence, with context. Its antigen is still unknown. A 2.5 ml peripheral blood sample was drawn into PAXgene tubes per donor and stored at -80°C. Without any T cell sorting, total RNA was extracted from whole blood using the PAXgene blood miRNA kit on an automated QIAcube. Deep TCRalpha and TCRbeta repertoire profiling with unique molecular barcoding was performed on peripheral blood of monozygotic twin pairs concordant or discordant for inflammatory bowel disease. For every twin pair, smoking habits were documented, and each individual was categorised as a current, former or never smoker. The record originates from a study of monozygotic twins with inflammatory bowel disease (dated by TCRdb to between 2018 and 2021). Study-wide context: A total of 28 monozygotic twin pairs were included in the full study, comprising nine German pairs (four IBD-concordant, five IBD-discordant) and 19 IBD-discordant Danish pairs. The search for disease-associated traits relied mainly on comparing, within discordant pairs, IBD patients with their genetically identical healthy co-twins. Each individual had, on average, about 151 000 unique TCRalpha sequences and 181 000 unique TCRbeta sequences available for analysis.

Overall results and qualifications from the work: Repertoire similarity did not differ between concordant and discordant twins, possibly due to limited statistical power. Background noise and inter-individual variability may have been introduced into the repertoires by the differing immunosuppressive treatments among patients. The results gave no support for a single strong signal or clonotype linked to IBD. Compared with healthy twins, IBD patients had fewer clonotypes in common with other individuals, a difference most pronounced in patients showing signs of disease activity. Distinction between different T cell subtypes could not be achieved in the analysis. IBD patients had lower TCRbeta repertoire diversity, measured by the inverse Simpson index, than their healthy co-twins.

Library method: 5' RACE. For each TCR library, 3,500 to 4,000 ng of total RNA was used. cDNA was synthesized with SMARTScribe reverse transcriptase in eight separate reactions per sample. During cDNA synthesis, unique molecular identifiers containing a 6-nucleotide sample barcode were introduced by template switching. TCRalpha and TCRbeta cDNA was amplified by two nested PCRs of 16 and 9 cycles, with bead purification after each PCR. Before amplification, the cDNA was both treated with uracil DNA-glycosylase and purified with the QIAquick PCR purification kit. The second PCR added Illumina TruSeq-compatible adapters along with sample-specific barcodes. Library quality and concentration were checked on TapeStation and Qubit, and libraries were pooled at 5 to 6.5 ng each. Sequencing of pooled libraries was carried out on an Illumina HiSeq2500 single-index Rapid Run using 2 x 100 bp reads and custom sequencing primers. The paper's data handling went like this. MiGEC version 1.2.6 was used for UMI-based consensus assembly to correct PCR and sequencing errors. MiXCR version 2.1.1 handled V(D)J alignment, clonotype assembly and CDR3 extraction. Gene usage, clonotype sharing and MAIT/NKT TCR abundance were normalised by analysing the top 1000, 10 000 and 20 000 clonotypes per sample. After downsampling to 27 000 UMIs, diversity was calculated as the inverse Simpson index using the vegan R package. Paired Mann-Whitney U tests on discordant twin pairs were used, with Benjamini-Hochberg multiple-testing correction. TCRdb reprocessed the reads and provides one entry for every CDR3 protein sequence; no DNA is given. TCRdb, not the original authors, processed these V and J calls. This sample's table carries roughly 330,000 distinct CDR3 sequences. The ten largest account for 2% to 2.5% of the sample.

Spanning cysteine to phenylalanine, the CDR3 consists of 14 amino acids. DNA for this receptor is not on file. From a lookup of the germline V gene (reference sequence), CDR1 and CDR2 are DFQATT and SNEGSKA. The receptor was derived from a human donor with ulcerative colitis or Crohn's disease, or a healthy co-twin of an affected twin (not recorded which). Material for sequencing was blood. This chain is built from TRBV20-1 and TRBJ2-1; TCRdb proposes TRBD2, but this gene call is untestable without DNA. The CDR3 reads as follows: CSARGGRAGNEQFF.